One and the same sample provided the 24 T cell receptor beta chains below, sequenced in a study of blood T cell repertoires in COVID-19. Data came from immunoSEQ multiplex PCR; TCRdb stores just in-frame clones and leaves some out. The table records roughly 100,000 clones, 77% of them present only once. Sequencing was done on a sample of peripheral blood. The receptor source for this set is a woman over 75 with acute or convalescent COVID-19.

The chain employs TRBV5-1 and TRBJ2-2, with a tentative D call TRBD1 (6 bases). V lost 4 bases, J lost 0 bases, and 13 bases lay in between. The germline V gene encodes CDR1 SGHRS and CDR2 YFSETQ. The CDR3 totals 16 residues. In DNA form, the CDR3 reads TGCGCCAGCAGCGAGACGGACAGCGCGAACACCGGGGAGCTGTTTTTT. This translates into CASSETDSANTGELFF.

The J gene is TRBJ2-5, the V gene TRBV28; 8 nucleotides match TRBD1. CDR1 is MDHEN and CDR2 is SYDVKM in the germline V gene. The CDR3 has 15 residues. The J segment lost 3 bases and the V segment lost 2 bases, leaving 5 bases of the junction unmatched. CDR3 sequence: CASSLQRTGKETQYF. DNA for the CDR3: TGTGCCAGCAGTTTACAGAGGACAGGGAAAGAGACCCAGTACTTC.

The rearrangement uses TRBV10-3 and TRBJ1-1, with 8 bases fitting TRBD1. The CDR3 runs to 17 residues. V was clipped by 2 bases and J by 4 bases; unmatched bases: 12. The germline V gene has CDR1 ENHRY and CDR2 SYGVKD. CDR3 coding DNA: TGTGCCATCAGTGAGCCAGGACAGGGTAGACGGGGCACTGAAGCTTTCTTT. Translation: CAISEPGQGRRGTEAFF.

The chain employs TRBV4-1 and TRBJ2-4, with D possibly being TRBD2 (5 bases). Trimming cost V 3 bases and J 0 bases, with 15 bases left between them. CDR3 length equals 17 residues. From germline, CDR1 is MGHRA and CDR2 YSYEKL. The CDR3 DNA is TGCGCCAGCAGCCAGCCATCTCAACGGGGAGCCAAAAACATTCAGTACTTC. Its protein is CASSQPSQRGAKNIQYF.

This clone was seen only a few times. The junction shows a germline mismatch at one end, possibly a read error. V is TRBV7-7 and J is TRBJ1-1, with D unresolved. In germline, CDR1 is SSHAT, CDR2 FNYEAQ (reference sequence). This CDR3 spans 13 amino acids. The CDR3 DNA reads as TGTGCTAGCAGCGCCCAGGAGAACACTGAAGCTTTCTTT. Translating it yields CASSAQENTEAFF.

This CDR3 reads CAWKDNLGGQPQHF. CDR3 DNA: TGTGCCTGGAAGGACAACCTAGGTGGACAGCCCCAGCATTTT. V gene TRBV30 combines with J gene TRBJ1-5, with TRBD1 as a possible D gene (5 bases). Germline-derived CDR1 and CDR2 are GTSNPN and SVGIG (reference sequence). V lost 4 bases and J 7 bases, leaving 17 bases between the germline ends. The CDR3 consists of 14 residues.

V is TRBV19 and J is TRBJ1-4, with D unresolved. The germline V gene has CDR1 LNHDA and CDR2 SQIVND (reference sequence). The V gene lost 7 bases and the J gene lost 3 bases, with 15 bases spanning the gap. The CDR3 spans 15 residues. CDR3 protein: CASNEGNLANEKLFF. CDR3 DNA: TGTGCCAGTAACGAGGGAAATCTAGCTAATGAAAAACTGTTTTTT.

The chain links TRBV7-6 to TRBJ2-5; 10 bases map to TRBD2. Per germline, CDR1 SGHVS and CDR2 FNYEAQ. V trimming: 5 bases; J trimming: 3 bases; junction bases outside the gene matches: 6. The CDR3 covers 15 residues. Here the CDR3 reads CASSPTLAGEETQYF. In DNA, the CDR3 is TGTGCCAGCAGCCCGACGCTAGCGGGAGAAGAGACCCAGTACTTC.

V and J are TRBV25-1 and TRBJ2-7; 7 nucleotides align to TRBD2. Germline V gives CDR1 MGHDK, CDR2 SYGVNS. V dropped 0 bases and J dropped 3; count of bases not matched to a gene: 14. The CDR3 runs 18 residues. CDR3 loop: CASSEYSNGLGLCYEQYF. The CDR3 DNA reads TGTGCCAGCAGTGAATACTCCAACGGACTAGGCCTTTGCTACGAGCAGTACTTC.

The V gene is TRBV6-5, the J gene TRBJ1-1, with TRBD1 as a possible D gene (6 bases). V shed 5 bases and J shed 0 bases, with 10 bases lying between them. This CDR3 has 14 residues. CDR1 and CDR2 (germline): MNHEY, SVGAGI. The CDR3 reads CASSLQGLNTEAFF. The CDR3 region has the DNA TGTGCCAGCAGTCTACAGGGTTTGAACACTGAAGCTTTCTTT.

The chain recombines TRBV6-5 with TRBJ1-2; a possible D gene is TRBD1 (5 bases). Germline loops: CDR1 MNHEY, CDR2 SVGAGI. The CDR3 spans 14 residues. V shed 0 bases and J shed 8 bases, with 13 bases lying between them. Here the CDR3 reads CASSYSGTGRGYTF. The CDR3 DNA is TGTGCCAGCAGTTACTCGGGGACTGGAAGGGGCTACACCTTC.

The chain recombines TRBV7-6 with TRBJ2-1, with 9 bases aligning to TRBD2. After removal of 0 bases from V and 7 bases from J, the junction contained 7 bases not matched to a gene. The CDR3 has 16 residues. The germline V gene encodes CDR1 SGHVS and CDR2 FNYEAQ. CDR3 bases: TGTGCCAGCAGCTTAGCGCCCAGCGGGGGGTATAATGAGCAGTTCTTC. As protein: CASSLAPSGGYNEQFF.

The rearrangement links TRBV11-2 to TRBJ1-3; D not certain. Germline-derived CDR1 and CDR2 are SGHAT and FQNNGV. V was shortened by 6 bases and J by 0 bases, with 9 bases between the two germline ends. This CDR3 is built from 14 residues. CDR3 DNA sequence: TGTGCCAGCAGTCGACAATTCTCTGGAAACACCATATATTTT. This translates into CASSRQFSGNTIYF.

For the CDR3, the DNA is TGTGCCAGCAGTTACTCGACCAGGGGCCAGACCCAGTACTTC. Residues: CASSYSTRGQTQYF. The chain joins TRBV6-2 or TRBV6-3 to TRBJ2-5, with TRBD1 as a possible D gene (6 bases). CDR1 and CDR2 (germline): MNHEY, SVGEGT. Trimming shortened V by 0 bases and J by 6 bases, and 11 bases separated the two germline ends. There are 14 residues in the CDR3.

V usage is TRBV4-3 and J usage is TRBJ2-1, with 9 nucleotides matching TRBD2. This CDR3 has 18 amino acids. Germline trimming cut 3 bases from V and 3 bases from J; bases unmatched to any gene: 12. From germline, CDR1 is LGHNA and CDR2 YSLEER. The CDR3 nucleotides read TGCGCCAGCAGCCATGTCGCAGGGCGGGGGGGCCGCTACAATGAGCAGTTCTTC. It yields the protein CASSHVAGRGGRYNEQFF.

The chain couples TRBV4-2 to TRBJ2-1; D perhaps matches TRBD2 (6 bases). Germline loops: CDR1 LGHNA, CDR2 YNFKEQ. Trimming removed 3 bases at V and 0 bases at J, with 15 bases between. This CDR3 is 17 amino acids long. The DNA for the CDR3 is TGTGCCAGCAGCCAGGAGCCCCGGGGGAGCTCCTACAATGAGCAGTTCTTC. Its translation: CASSQEPRGSSYNEQFF.

With respect to this clone: In the same sample, other DNA sequences code for this CDR3. The chain combines TRBV7-2 with TRBJ2-7, with D possibly matching TRBD1 (5 bases). The CDR3 is made up of 12 amino acids. Looked up from germline, CDR1 is SGHTA and CDR2 is FQGNSA. With 4 bases removed from V and 3 bases from J, the gap between germline ends came to 7 bases. The CDR3 is CASSSQGYEQYF. The CDR3 nucleotides read TGTGCCAGCAGCTCGCAGGGCTACGAGCAGTACTTC.

The rearrangement joins TRBV27 to TRBJ2-3; maybe TRBD1 (5 bases). The CDR3 covers 13 residues. V was clipped by 3 bases and J by 9 bases, with 13 bases between them. Germline V gene sequence: CDR1 MNHEY, CDR2 SMNVEV (reference sequence). CDR3 region: CASSFTVAGTQYF. The CDR3 nucleotides read TGTGCCAGCAGTTTTACAGTAGCAGGGACGCAGTATTTT.

The V gene is TRBV5-1, the J gene TRBJ2-1; 13 nucleotides match TRBD2. V lost 4 bases and J lost 9; bases outside the gene matches: 10. CDR3 size: 16 residues. Germline CDR1 and CDR2: SGHRS and YFSETQ. CDR3 region: CASSEPGTSGKGEQFF. The CDR3 DNA is TGCGCCAGCAGCGAACCCGGGACTAGCGGGAAAGGTGAGCAGTTCTTC.

The V gene is TRBV18, the J gene TRBJ1-2; 8 nucleotides agree with TRBD1. The CDR3 is 12 amino acids. The germline CDR1 and CDR2 sequences are KGHSH and LQKENI. After removal of 8 bases from V and 6 bases from J, the junction contained 5 bases not matched to a gene. The CDR3 nucleotides read TGTGCCAGCGCAGGGGGCAGGGATGGCTACACCTTC. This translates into CASAGGRDGYTF.

This clone was seen only once. CDR3 residues: CASSPGQGAYVAFF. The CDR3 DNA reads TGTGCCAGCAGCCCGGGACAGGGGGCTTATGTAGCTTTCTTT. V and J are TRBV7-2 and TRBJ1-1, with 12 positions matching TRBD1. Germline CDR1 is SGHTA and CDR2 is FQGNSA. The CDR3 runs to 14 residues. V trimming: 5 bases; J trimming: 10 bases; junction bases outside the gene matches: 8.

The chain combines TRBV29-1 with TRBJ1-1; D gene uncertain. Trimming cost V 5 bases and J 4 bases, with 20 bases left between them. CDR1 SQVTM and CDR2 ANQGSEA come from the germline V gene. The CDR3 consists of 15 residues. The CDR3 sequence is CSVSRAPGRGTEAFF. The CDR3 region has the DNA TGCAGCGTTAGCCGCGCCCCGGGTCGGGGCACTGAAGCTTTCTTT.

The chain links TRBV29-1 to TRBJ1-2; no clear D gene. Per the germline V gene, CDR1 is SQVTM and CDR2 is ANQGSEA. This CDR3 has 10 amino acids. Between the trimmed V and J ends, which lost 5 bases and 4 bases, there was a span of 5 bases. The CDR3 region is CSVNSYGYTF. CDR3 sequence (DNA): TGCAGCGTTAACAGCTATGGCTACACCTTC.

The chain joins TRBV7-3 to TRBJ1-4, with 7 bases fitting TRBD1. The CDR3 totals 17 residues. The V and J ends lost 1 base and 8 bases, in that order; junction bases with no gene match: 13. The germline CDR1 and CDR2 sequences are SGHTA and FQGTGA. The CDR3 sequence is CASSLSAGQGVYEKLFF. CDR3 in DNA: TGTGCCAGCAGCTTAAGTGCAGGCCAGGGGGTGTACGAAAAACTGTTTTTT.